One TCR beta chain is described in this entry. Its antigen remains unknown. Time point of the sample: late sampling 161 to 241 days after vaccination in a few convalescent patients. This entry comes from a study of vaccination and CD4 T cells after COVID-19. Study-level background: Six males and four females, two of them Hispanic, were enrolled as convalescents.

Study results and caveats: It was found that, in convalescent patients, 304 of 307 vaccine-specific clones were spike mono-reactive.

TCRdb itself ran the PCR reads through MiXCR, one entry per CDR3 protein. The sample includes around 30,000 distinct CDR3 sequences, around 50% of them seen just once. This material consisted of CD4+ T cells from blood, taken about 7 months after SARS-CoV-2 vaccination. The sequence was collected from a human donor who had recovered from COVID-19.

CDR3 protein: CATSRDLGIPYGYTF. The CDR3 DNA reads TGTGCCACCAGCAGAGATCTTGGGATTCCCTATGGCTACACCTTC. The chain links TRBV15 to TRBJ1-2; D unresolved. Germline CDR1 reads LNHNV; CDR2 reads YYDKDF (reference sequence). The CDR3 extends over 15 amino acids. The germline V and J ends were trimmed by 0 bases and 4 bases, with 12 bases remaining between them.